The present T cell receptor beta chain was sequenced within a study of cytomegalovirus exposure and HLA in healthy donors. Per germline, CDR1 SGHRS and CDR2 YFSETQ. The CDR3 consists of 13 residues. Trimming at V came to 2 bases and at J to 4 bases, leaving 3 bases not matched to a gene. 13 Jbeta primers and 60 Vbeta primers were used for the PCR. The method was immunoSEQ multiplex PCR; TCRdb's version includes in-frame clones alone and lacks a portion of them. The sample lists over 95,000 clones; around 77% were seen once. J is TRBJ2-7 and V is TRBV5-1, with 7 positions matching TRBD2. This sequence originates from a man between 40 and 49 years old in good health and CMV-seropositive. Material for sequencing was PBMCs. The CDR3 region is CASSLGGGYEQYF. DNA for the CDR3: TGCGCCAGCAGCTTAGGCGGGGGTTACGAGCAGTACTTC. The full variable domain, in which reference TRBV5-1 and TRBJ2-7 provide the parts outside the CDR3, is KAGVTQTPRYLIKTRGQQVTLSCSPISGHRSVSWYQQTPGQGLQFLFEYFSETQRNKGNFPGRFSGRQFSNSRSEMNVSTLELGDSALYLCASSLGGGYEQYFGPGTRLTVT.